These T cell receptor beta chains were read from a single sample in a study of technical replicates of blood from a handful of donors. Profiling relied on immunoSEQ multiplex PCR, and the TCRdb table lists in-frame clones only, not all of them. The sample shows about 75,000 clones, 91% of them seen only once. The sequencing input was T cells isolated from PBMCs. The receptors shown here come from a human donor in good health. Some clones in this sample may be carry-over from other donors' samples. CDR3s include the opening cysteine and the closing phenylalanine or tryptophan. Each record gives: V gene, clone size, J gene, D gene, CDR3 DNA, CDR3 protein. D genes are given only for firm matches. Part of the rows lack a size; the others show once, few, many or a class for expanded clones.

v_gene: TRBV30
abundance: -
j_gene: TRBJ1-6
d_gene: -
CDR3nt: TGTGCCTGGAGTCCCAGGGCCCGCGATTCACCCCTCCACTTT
CDR3aa: CAWSPRARDSPLHF

v_gene: TRBV18
abundance: -
j_gene: TRBJ1-3
d_gene: -
CDR3nt: TGTGCCAGCTCACCCGACAGTGGGAGAAACACCATATATTTT
CDR3aa: CASSPDSGRNTIYF

v_gene: TRBV19
abundance: -
j_gene: TRBJ2-7
d_gene: TRBD1
CDR3nt: TGTGCCAGTAGCACCCGGGACAGGGACGACGAGCAGTACTTC
CDR3aa: CASSTRDRDDEQYF

v_gene: TRBV7-9
abundance: -
j_gene: TRBJ1-2
d_gene: -
CDR3nt: TGTGCCAGCAGCCTCCCGGACAGCTATGGCTACACCTTC
CDR3aa: CASSLPDSYGYTF

v_gene: TRBV29-1
abundance: -
j_gene: TRBJ2-7
d_gene: -
CDR3nt: TGCAGCGTTCTCCGGGACAACCCTTACGAGCAGTACTTC
CDR3aa: CSVLRDNPYEQYF

v_gene: TRBV11-2
abundance: once
j_gene: TRBJ2-3
d_gene: -
CDR3nt: TGTGCCAGCAGCCACAGGACCAGCACAGATACGCAGTATTTT
CDR3aa: CASSHRTSTDTQYF

v_gene: TRBV30
abundance: -
j_gene: TRBJ1-1
d_gene: TRBD1
CDR3nt: TGTGCCTGGAGTGGGACAGGGGTCACTGAAGCTTTCTTT
CDR3aa: CAWSGTGVTEAFF

v_gene: TRBV6-5
abundance: -
j_gene: TRBJ2-2
d_gene: TRBD2
CDR3nt: TGTGCCAGCAGTTTCAGGACTAGCGGCGGCGGGGAGCTGTTTTTT
CDR3aa: CASSFRTSGGGELFF

v_gene: TRBV28
abundance: -
j_gene: TRBJ1-2
d_gene: -
CDR3nt: TGTGCCAGCAGTTTATCTTACTCGAGGACTAACTATGGCTACACCTTC
CDR3aa: CASSLSYSRTNYGYTF

v_gene: TRBV9
abundance: -
j_gene: TRBJ2-5
d_gene: -
CDR3nt: TGTGCCAGCAGCGTAGAAGGAGGGGCGTGGGAGACCCAGTACTTC
CDR3aa: CASSVEGGAWETQYF

v_gene: TRBV7-7
abundance: -
j_gene: TRBJ2-5
d_gene: TRBD2
CDR3nt: TGTGCCAGCAGCTTAGGCGGGGGGCGGTTAGAGACCCAGTACTTC
CDR3aa: CASSLGGGRLETQYF

v_gene: TRBV7-8
abundance: -
j_gene: TRBJ1-2
d_gene: -
CDR3nt: TGTGCCAGCAGCTTAGCTAGGACAGTAGGAGATGGCTACACCTTC
CDR3aa: CASSLARTVGDGYTF

v_gene: TRBV5-1
abundance: few
j_gene: TRBJ1-1
d_gene: TRBD1
CDR3nt: TGCGCCAGCAGCGGCATGACAGGGGCGACTGAAGCTTTCTTT
CDR3aa: CASSGMTGATEAFF

v_gene: TRBV7-6
abundance: -
j_gene: TRBJ2-1
d_gene: -
CDR3nt: TGTGCCAGCAGCCCACGGACAAATTCCTACAATGAGCAGTTCTTC
CDR3aa: CASSPRTNSYNEQFF

v_gene: TRBV5-1
abundance: -
j_gene: TRBJ1-3
d_gene: -
CDR3nt: TGCGCCAGCAGCTTGGGGGCTTCTGGAAACACCATATATTTT
CDR3aa: CASSLGASGNTIYF

v_gene: TRBV11-3
abundance: -
j_gene: TRBJ1-1
d_gene: -
CDR3nt: TGTGCCAGCAGCCCGTCGGAGGGGACTGAAGCTTTCTTT
CDR3aa: CASSPSEGTEAFF

v_gene: TRBV5-4
abundance: -
j_gene: TRBJ2-5
d_gene: TRBD1
CDR3nt: TGTGCCGGCAGCTTGACAGGGCCCCACCAAGAGACCCGGTACTTC
CDR3aa: CAGSLTGPHQETRYF

v_gene: TRBV5-7
abundance: once
j_gene: TRBJ1-5
d_gene: TRBD1
CDR3nt: TGTGCCAGCAGTCCGGGACAGGATAATTATAGCAATCAGCCCCAGCATTTT
CDR3aa: CASSPGQDNYSNQPQHF

v_gene: TRBV19
abundance: -
j_gene: TRBJ1-5
d_gene: -
CDR3nt: TGTGCCAGTAGACGACAGCTTTTAAGCAATCAGCCCCAGCATTTT
CDR3aa: CASRRQLLSNQPQHF

v_gene: TRBV19
abundance: -
j_gene: TRBJ2-4
d_gene: -
CDR3nt: TGTGCCAGTAGTATTATCCCAAGACAAGGTGCCAAAAACATTCAGTACTTC
CDR3aa: CASSIIPRQGAKNIQYF

v_gene: TRBV6-5
abundance: -
j_gene: TRBJ2-3
d_gene: -
CDR3nt: TGTGCCAGCAGGGTAGCCGCTACAGATACGCAGTATTTT
CDR3aa: CASRVAATDTQYF

v_gene: TRBV30
abundance: -
j_gene: TRBJ2-5
d_gene: TRBD1
CDR3nt: TGTGCCTGGAGTGTACGGGACAGAGTAGAGACCCAGTACTTC
CDR3aa: CAWSVRDRVETQYF

v_gene: TRBV4-2
abundance: once
j_gene: TRBJ1-2
d_gene: TRBD1
CDR3nt: TGTGCCAGCAGCCAATATTTCACAGGGGATCTCGACTATGGCTACACCTTC
CDR3aa: CASSQYFTGDLDYGYTF

v_gene: TRBV30
abundance: -
j_gene: TRBJ1-4
d_gene: TRBD1
CDR3nt: TGTGCCTGGAGTCCAGGGGGTGGTGAAAAACTGTTTTTT
CDR3aa: CAWSPGGGEKLFF

v_gene: TRBV7-9
abundance: -
j_gene: TRBJ2-2
d_gene: -
CDR3nt: TGTGCCAGCAGCTTAGCTAGGGAGCTGTTTTTT
CDR3aa: CASSLARELFF

v_gene: TRBV6-5
abundance: -
j_gene: TRBJ2-7
d_gene: -
CDR3nt: TGTGCCAGCAGTTACTCTCTAGACGGATATCCCTACGAGCAGTACTTC
CDR3aa: CASSYSLDGYPYEQYF

v_gene: TRBV5-1
abundance: -
j_gene: TRBJ2-1
d_gene: TRBD2
CDR3nt: TGCGCCAGCAGCTTACTTGGGGAGGGAGTAATCTACAATGAGCAGTTCTTC
CDR3aa: CASSLLGEGVIYNEQFF

v_gene: TRBV9
abundance: -
j_gene: TRBJ1-1
d_gene: TRBD1
CDR3nt: TGTGCCAGCAGCCCGTGGACAGGGCCGACTGAAGCTTTCTTT
CDR3aa: CASSPWTGPTEAFF

v_gene: TRBV6-1
abundance: -
j_gene: TRBJ1-5
d_gene: TRBD1
CDR3nt: TGTGCCAGCAGTGACCCCACGATGACAGGGGGAGGCCAGCCCCAGCATTTT
CDR3aa: CASSDPTMTGGGQPQHF

v_gene: TRBV6-6
abundance: -
j_gene: TRBJ2-5
d_gene: TRBD1
CDR3nt: TGTGCCAGCACCCAGGACAGGGTCTTCAAAGAGACCCAGTACTTC
CDR3aa: CASTQDRVFKETQYF

v_gene: TRBV4-1
abundance: -
j_gene: TRBJ2-7
d_gene: -
CDR3nt: TGCGCCAGCAGCCTACAAGACAGGTTCTACGAGCAGTACTTC
CDR3aa: CASSLQDRFYEQYF

v_gene: TRBV6-1
abundance: -
j_gene: TRBJ2-5
d_gene: TRBD1
CDR3nt: TGTGCCAGCAGTTTGGACAGGGGGGGTGGCGGGACCCAGTACTTC
CDR3aa: CASSLDRGGGGTQYF